This T cell receptor (beta chain) was observed in a study of blood T cell repertoires in COVID-19 (dated by TCRdb to the early 2020s). About the study as a whole: Samples covering the acute and convalescent phases of COVID-19 were provided by collaborators in the United States, Italy and Spain. The prospective study material was composed of cDNA or gDNA derived from T cells, B-cell-depleted T cells, or PBMCs. Samples came from the ongoing ImmuneRACE study (first 160 participants) plus 1,254 subjects from 6 global collaborators. HLA class I and class II types, where available, came from metadata supplied by the sample provider rather than from assay-based typing. Subjects who had been exposed to COVID-19, were actively infected with it, or had recovered from it provided the deeply sampled blood TCRbeta repertoires that made up the dataset. The repertoires were released in a freely available public database intended as a resource for research on the immune response to SARS-CoV-2. A de-identified subject ID, COVID-19 status, age in years and sex were almost always included in the sample metadata.

In the prospective study, participants were about 18 to 95 years old, resided in about two dozen geographic areas of the United States, and were enrolled through a virtual design. In the prospective study, cohorts were assigned on the basis of participant-reported clinical history obtained from a screening survey and a study questionnaire. In the prospective study, whole blood, serum and a nasopharyngeal or oropharyngeal swab were collected from each participant by mobile phlebotomists. Additional blood draws and questionnaires over a 2-month period could optionally be provided by prospective study participants. Prospective study blood samples were shipped either frozen or at room temperature before DNA extraction. The germline V gene specifies SGHTA as CDR1 and FQGNSA as CDR2. Inclusive of the bounding cysteine and phenylalanine, the CDR3 is 15 residues long. CDR3 DNA is the only sequence kept; it has 45 bases, read in frame from the first base. Compared with germline, V lacks 3 bases and J lacks 7 bases; bases without a gene match: 5.

In the case of this clone: This receptor's antigen is unknown. Within one base of it there is no much larger clone, and no base qualities were kept.

TCRbeta CDR3 regions were amplified from genomic DNA using the immunoSEQ Assay, a bias-controlled multiplex PCR. The authors processed their data as follows. The number of nucleated cells in each sample was estimated from the amplification of reference gene primers within the assay. To quantify the absolute abundance of each unique TCRbeta CDR3 rearrangement, sequence reads were collapsed and filtered. Productive Simpson clonality was computed per sample as the square root of Simpson's diversity index over productive rearrangements. Here the immuneACCESS table is served through TCRdb, limited to in-frame sequences with V and J called. Missing clones are a known gap in these copies; in checked studies unresolved V genes cover under half, and the rest lacks a known reason. Clonal size and the V and J genes are those of that table, whereas D and trimming came from the DNA. Present in this sample are roughly 240,000 clones, roughly 87% of which were seen just once. The biggest ten clones account for 2.6% of the sample.

What the study reported, not specific to this receptor: The quantity of clinical and demographic metadata differed by source and by participant and was supplied without curation.

The sequenced sample was PBMCs or T cells enriched from blood (not recorded which). This TCR was sampled from a young woman with acute COVID-19. Recombination linked TRBV7-2 to TRBJ2-1, with 11 central nucleotides matching TRBD2. The nucleotide sequence is given as TGTGCCAGCAGCTTGACTAGCGGGGTCGGTAATGAGCAGTTCTTC. Translation gives CASSLTSGVGNEQFF.